This record looks at one T cell receptor (beta chain) sequence and its context. What it recognizes is unknown. This CDR3 contains 15 residues. Per the germline V gene, CDR1 is SGHRS and CDR2 is YFSETQ. Through 5' RACE with UMI labels, the TRB cDNA libraries were prepared. Following a re-call of the 5' RACE reads, TCRdb has one entry per CDR3 protein and lacks DNA. The listing contains over 35,000 distinct CDR3 sequences. These data belong to a study of CXCR3-negative and CXCR3-positive naive CD8 T cells. Study in general: Roughly 1.5 +/- 0.3 million TRB reads came from each library, giving some 150 million in total.

Every CD8+ subset sample held 300,000 flow-sorted cells, done in triplicate. Study-level findings and limits: Relative to memory CD8+ cells, whose diversity was much lower, both naive subsets had comparably high diversity. The authors found comparable surface CD5 between naive subsets and inferred TCR strength from TRB CDR3 properties.

The source is a human donor in good health. Some clones in this sample may be carry-over from other donors' samples. Sequencing was carried out using memory CD8+ T cells from blood. This sequence joins TRBV5-1 and TRBJ2-7; TCRdb returns TRBD1, unconfirmable since there is no DNA. CDR3 protein: CASSSPGQGIYEQYF.